These T cell receptor beta chains were read from a single sample in a study of a mutant IDH1 vaccine in newly diagnosed glioma. Using immunoSEQ multiplex PCR, the repertoire was profiled, and TCRdb retains in-frame clones only, with some absent. This sample carries about 30,000 clones, more than 65% of them seen once, and the ten largest clones take roughly a fifth. This sample comprised PBMCs, obtained from a glioma patient treated with radiotherapy, temozolomide or both. These receptors all come from a man in his thirties or forties with glioma. CDR3s include the opening cysteine and the closing phenylalanine or tryptophan. Fields, in order: V gene, D gene, J gene, clone size, CDR3 DNA, CDR3 protein. A D gene is named only where the DNA matches it firmly. Size values are once, few and many counts, or a class for expanded clones, and some rows have none.

TRBV7-2	TRBD2	TRBJ2-1	.	TGTGCCAGCAGCTTAGGGCGGGGGGGCTCCTACAATGAGCAGTTCTTC	CASSLGRGGSYNEQFF
TRBV6-5	.	TRBJ1-2	.	TGTGCCAGCAGTTACGGGTTTATACAGGGTGGGAATGGCTACACCTTC	CASSYGFIQGGNGYTF
TRBV10-2	TRBD1	TRBJ1-4	.	TGCGCCAGCAGGGAGACAGGGGGCCGAAATGAAAAACTGTTTTTT	CASRETGGRNEKLFF
TRBV6-1	TRBD1	TRBJ1-2	.	TGTGCCAGCGCCAGAGGGACAGCAGAATATGGCTACACCTTC	CASARGTAEYGYTF
TRBV5-5	.	TRBJ2-1	.	TGTGCCAGCAGCGAAGCGGGACAGCGAAGCGGTGTTGAGCAGTTCTTC	CASSEAGQRSGVEQFF
TRBV11-2	.	TRBJ1-2	.	TGTGCCAGCAGCTTAACTGCCCCTAACTATGGCTACACCTTC	CASSLTAPNYGYTF
TRBV28	.	TRBJ2-1	few	TGTGCCAGCAGTTTTCCCAATGAGCAGTTCTTC	CASSFPNEQFF
TRBV14	.	TRBJ2-7	once	TGTGCCAGCAGCCGAGGGGGCGGGAATTTCCACGAGCAGTACTTC	CASSRGGGNFHEQYF
TRBV30	.	TRBJ1-3	.	TGTGCCTGGAGAAACGGACTCTCTGGAAACACCATATATTTT	CAWRNGLSGNTIYF
TRBV30	.	TRBJ2-3	.	TGTGCCTGGAGTGTTGATACGCAGTATTTT	CAWSVDTQYF
TRBV7-2	.	TRBJ2-1	.	TGTGCCAGCAGCTTGGGGGCTCGGGCCAATGAGCAGTTCTTC	CASSLGARANEQFF
TRBV10-3	.	TRBJ2-1	.	TGTGCCATCAGTGAGGAGAGGCAGGGGAAGAATGAGCAGTTCTTC	CAISEERQGKNEQFF
TRBV6-5	.	TRBJ1-1	.	TGTGCCAGCGGGTTGAGGAACACTGAAGCTTTCTTT	CASGLRNTEAFF
TRBV5-1	.	TRBJ2-5	.	TGCGCCAGCAGCTTGGGTGTATCCCAAGAGACCCAGTACTTC	CASSLGVSQETQYF
TRBV19	.	TRBJ2-7	.	TGTGCCAGTAGTATAGAGGTCAGAAACTACGAGCAGTACTTC	CASSIEVRNYEQYF
TRBV19	TRBD2	TRBJ2-2	.	TGTGCCAGTAAGACTAGCGGGAACACCGGGGAGCTGTTTTTT	CASKTSGNTGELFF
TRBV6-1	TRBD1	TRBJ2-1	.	TGTGCCAGCAGTGATCCCTCGACAGGGGGCATGACCTACAATGAGCAGTTCTTC	CASSDPSTGGMTYNEQFF